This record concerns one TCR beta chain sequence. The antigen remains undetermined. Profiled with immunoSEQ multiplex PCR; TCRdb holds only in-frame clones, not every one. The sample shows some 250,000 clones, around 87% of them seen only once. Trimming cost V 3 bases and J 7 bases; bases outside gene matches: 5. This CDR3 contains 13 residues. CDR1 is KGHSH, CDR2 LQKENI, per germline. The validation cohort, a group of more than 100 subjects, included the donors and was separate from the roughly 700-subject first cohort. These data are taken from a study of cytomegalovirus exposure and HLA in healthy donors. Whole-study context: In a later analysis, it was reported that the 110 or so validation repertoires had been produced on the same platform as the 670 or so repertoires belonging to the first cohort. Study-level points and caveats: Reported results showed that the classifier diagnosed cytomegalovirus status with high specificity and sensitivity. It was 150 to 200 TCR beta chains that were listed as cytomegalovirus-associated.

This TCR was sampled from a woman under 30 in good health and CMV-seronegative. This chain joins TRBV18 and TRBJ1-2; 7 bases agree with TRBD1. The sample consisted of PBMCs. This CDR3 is CASSPEGASGYTF. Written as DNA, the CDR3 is TGTGCCAGCTCACCTGAGGGGGCAAGTGGCTACACCTTC.